The 26 T cell receptor beta chains listed next were all sequenced from one sample in a study of blood T cell repertoires in COVID-19. Profiled with immunoSEQ multiplex PCR; TCRdb holds only in-frame clones, not every one. The sample consists of approximately 130,000 clones, approximately 77% of them appearing once. Sequences were obtained from peripheral blood. The receptors originated from a man older than 75 with acute or convalescent COVID-19.

The V and J genes are TRBV5-1 and TRBJ2-7, with 7 bases matching TRBD1. CDR1 SGHRS and CDR2 YFSETQ come from the germline V gene. J lost 4 bases, V lost 4 bases, and 11 bases had no gene match. The CDR3 is 15 amino acids. CDR3 amino acids: CASSAGTAVNYEQYF. The CDR3 nucleotides are TGCGCCAGCAGCGCCGGGACAGCGGTCAATTACGAGCAGTACTTC.

This chain links TRBV18 with TRBJ2-5; D unclear. The germline gives CDR1 KGHSH, CDR2 LQKENI. V was cut by 4 bases and J by 1 base, with 13 bases left in between. The CDR3 is 15 residues long. DNA of the CDR3: TGTGCCAGCTCACTACTTAGCCTCGCCCAAGAGACCCAGTACTTC. This encodes CASSLLSLAQETQYF.

This chain connects TRBV19 to TRBJ1-6; 8 bases map to TRBD1. This CDR3 contains 15 residues. From germline, CDR1 is LNHDA and CDR2 SQIVND (reference sequence). J was trimmed by 8 bases and V by 7 bases; bases with no gene match: 10. The CDR3 sequence: CASTEAGGRYSPLHF. CDR3 nucleotides: TGTGCCAGTACCGAAGCAGGGGGCCGATATTCACCCCTCCACTTT.

The chain employs TRBV18 and TRBJ2-7; 8 nucleotides align to TRBD2. V lost 2 bases, J lost 0 bases, and 12 bases stayed unmatched. The CDR3 sequence is 18 residues long. CDR1 is KGHSH, CDR2 LQKENI, per germline. The DNA of the CDR3 is TGTGCCAGCTCACCAATAGGTAGCGGGGTTGCCAGCTCCTACGAGCAGTACTTC. It codes for CASSPIGSGVASSYEQYF.

J is TRBJ2-3 and V is TRBV5-1; 16 bases match TRBD2. After removal of 0 bases from V and 11 bases from J, the junction contained 6 bases not matched to a gene. From germline, CDR1 is SGHRS and CDR2 YFSETQ. This CDR3 is 16 amino acids long. The CDR3 region has the DNA TGCGCCAGCAGCTTGGATGGGACTAGCGGGGGGGCAAAGCAGTATTTT. Its translation: CASSLDGTSGGAKQYF. The full variable domain, in which reference TRBV5-1 and TRBJ2-3 provide the parts outside the CDR3, is KAGVTQTPRYLIKTRGQQVTLSCSPISGHRSVSWYQQTPGQGLQFLFEYFSETQRNKGNFPGRFSGRQFSNSRSEMNVSTLELGDSALYLCASSLDGTSGGAKQYFGPGTRLTVL.

The CDR3 sequence is CASSLLPRGGGTYEQYF. As DNA, the CDR3 is TGCGCCAGCAGCTTACTACCTCGAGGGGGTGGTACCTACGAGCAGTACTTC. This chain joins TRBV5-1 and TRBJ2-7, with a tentative D call TRBD1 (6 bases). V was shortened by 2 bases and J by 2 bases, with 20 bases between the two germline ends. CDR1 is SGHRS and CDR2 is YFSETQ in the germline V gene. The CDR3 loop spans 17 amino acids.

The rearrangement joins TRBV9 to TRBJ2-1, with D uncertain. Trimming removed 2 bases at V and 0 bases at J, with 9 bases between. CDR1 and CDR2 from the germline V gene are SGDLS and YYNGEE. CDR3 length equals 15 residues. The CDR3 sequence: CASSVDPSSYNEQFF. The CDR3 coding sequence is TGTGCCAGCAGCGTTGATCCCAGCTCCTACAATGAGCAGTTCTTC. Supplemented by reference TRBV9 and TRBJ2-1, the full variable domain reads DSGVTQTPKHLITATGQRVTLRCSPRSGDLSVYWYQQSLDQGLQFLIQYYNGEERAKGNILERFSAQQFPDLHSELNLSSLELGDSALYFCASSVDPSSYNEQFFGPGTRLTVL.

The chain uses TRBV30 and TRBJ1-5, with D maybe TRBD1 (5 bases). The V end lost 2 bases, the J end lost 5 bases, and 13 bases lay between the germline ends. Germline values: CDR1 GTSNPN, CDR2 SVGIG (reference sequence). This CDR3 has 14 amino acids. The CDR3 loop is CAWSLGGTDQPQHF. CDR3 nucleotides: TGTGCCTGGAGTTTAGGAGGGACTGATCAGCCCCAGCATTTT.

The chain carries TRBV7-9 and TRBJ2-2; the match to TRBD1 covers 7 bases. The CDR3 spans 15 residues. Germline V lookup: CDR1 SEHNR, CDR2 FQNEAQ (reference sequence). The J segment lost 2 bases and the V segment lost 6 bases, leaving 6 bases of the junction unmatched. The CDR3 region has the DNA TGTGCCAGCAGGCCCGGGGACAGCAACACCGGGGAGCTGTTTTTT. Amino acids: CASRPGDSNTGELFF. Combining the CDR3 with reference TRBV7-9 and TRBJ2-2 gives the whole variable domain DTGVSQNPRHKITKRGQNVTFRCDPISEHNRLYWYRQTLGQGPEFLTYFQNEAQLEKSRLLSDRFSAERPKGSFSTLEIQRTEQGDSAMYLCASRPGDSNTGELFFGEGSRLTVL.

V is TRBV15 and J is TRBJ1-4; 7 bases line up with TRBD1. The CDR3 runs 13 residues. The germline V gene has CDR1 LNHNV and CDR2 YYDKDF (reference sequence). Trimming took 4 bases from V and 8 from J; bases not matched to a gene: 4. CDR3 amino acids: CATSKGQREKLFF. As DNA, the CDR3 is TGTGCCACCAGCAAGGGACAGCGGGAAAAACTGTTTTTT.

This rearrangement joins TRBV28 to TRBJ2-4, with TRBD2 identical over 12 bases. CDR1 is MDHEN and CDR2 is SYDVKM in the germline V gene. V dropped 3 bases and J dropped 1; count of bases not matched to a gene: 4. This CDR3 region has 17 residues. The CDR3 spells CASSFTSGGLAKNIQYF. DNA for the CDR3: TGTGCCAGCAGTTTTACTAGCGGGGGGTTGGCCAAAAACATTCAGTACTTC.

For this clone: This sequence may be a read error, since a much larger clone differs from it by one base. The same CDR3 can be traced to other DNA sequences in this sample. V is TRBV6-5 and J is TRBJ2-3; D is possibly TRBD1 (6 bases). Trimming stripped 0 bases from V and 15 bases from J, with 16 bases between. The length of the CDR3 is 13 residues. The germline gives CDR1 MNHEY, CDR2 SVGAGI. The CDR3 sequence is CASSYSGAEAPYF. The CDR3 DNA is TGTGCCAGCAGTTACTCGGGGGCAGAAGCACCTTATTTT.

This chain connects TRBV6-6 to TRBJ2-5; D perhaps matches TRBD1 (6 bases). This CDR3 contains 14 residues. The V and J ends lost 6 bases and 1 base respectively, with 12 bases between them. Germline-derived CDR1 and CDR2 are MNHNY and SVGAGI (reference sequence). CDR3 DNA sequence: TGTGCCAGCAGAAATATCAGGGGCCAAGAGACCCAGTACTTC. Translation: CASRNIRGQETQYF.

The V call is TRBV12-3 or TRBV12-4, the J call TRBJ2-7; 9 nucleotides line up with TRBD1. The ends lost 7 bases at V and 5 bases at J; junction bases unmatched: 6. The CDR3 contains 13 residues. The CDR3 bases are TGTGCCAGCAATCGGGACAGGGTTCACGAGCAGTACTTC. Protein: CASNRDRVHEQYF.

The CDR3 sequence: CAITETSGGGTGELFF. In nucleotides, the CDR3 is TGTGCCATCACCGAGACTAGCGGGGGCGGTACCGGGGAGCTGTTTTTT. The rearrangement joins TRBV10-3 to TRBJ2-2, with 12 bases identical to TRBD2. V dropped 7 bases and J dropped 5; count of bases not matched to a gene: 8. Germline V gene sequence: CDR1 ENHRY, CDR2 SYGVKD. The CDR3 contains 16 residues.

This clone was observed at least ten times. The V gene is TRBV7-8, the J gene TRBJ1-4; 9 positions match TRBD1. This CDR3 comprises 15 residues. V shed 4 bases and J 4 bases; nucleotides not matched to a gene: 4. Germline CDR1 is SGHVS and CDR2 is FQNEAQ. Written as DNA, the CDR3 is TGTGCCAGCAGCTCCCGGACAGGGGTTAATGAAAAACTGTTTTTT. It is translated as CASSSRTGVNEKLFF.

V and J are TRBV18 and TRBJ2-3; 12 nucleotides match TRBD1. Trimming removed 2 bases from V and 11 bases from J; junction bases left unmatched: 14. The CDR3 extends over 17 amino acids. Germline V gene data show CDR1 as KGHSH and CDR2 as LQKENI. The CDR3 loop reads CASSPSKAGTGGMGQYF. The CDR3 bases are TGTGCCAGCTCACCAAGTAAGGCCGGGACAGGGGGCATGGGGCAGTATTTT.

V is TRBV5-1 and J is TRBJ2-1; 13 bases are a match to TRBD2. The CDR3 has 17 residues. The germline gives CDR1 SGHRS, CDR2 YFSETQ. Germline trimming cut 4 bases from V and 3 bases from J; bases unmatched to any gene: 7. The CDR3 coding sequence is TGCGCCAGCAGCCTAGGACTAGCGGGGGCCTTCTACAATGAGCAGTTCTTC. Protein sequence: CASSLGLAGAFYNEQFF.

The chain uses TRBV11-2 and TRBJ1-2; D perhaps matches TRBD1 (5 bases). V was shortened by 7 bases and J by 4 bases, with 13 bases between the two germline ends. Germline loops: CDR1 SGHAT, CDR2 FQNNGV. The CDR3 covers 13 residues. The CDR3 protein is CASTSGRSYGYTF. The CDR3, as DNA: TGTGCCAGCACCTCAGGGAGGAGCTATGGCTACACCTTC. Complete variable domain (other parts from reference TRBV11-2 and TRBJ1-2): EAGVAQSPRYKIIEKRQSVAFWCNPISGHATLYWYQQILGQGPKLLIQFQNNGVVDDSQLPKDRFSAERLKGVDSTLKIQPAKLEDSAVYLCASTSGRSYGYTFGSGTRLTVV.

The V and J genes are TRBV6-6 and TRBJ1-2; 7 bases are a match to TRBD1. The CDR3 length is 12 residues. The germline CDR1 and CDR2 sequences are MNHNY and SVGAGI (reference sequence). J lost 7 bases, V lost 4 bases, and 3 bases had no gene match. The CDR3 region is CASSSTGVGYTF. Written as DNA, the CDR3 is TGTGCCAGCAGTTCAACAGGGGTTGGCTACACCTTC.

This clone was picked up one time. The J gene is TRBJ2-3, the V gene TRBV4-2; 9 nucleotides match TRBD2. V was pared by 0 bases and J by 0 bases, with 7 bases of the junction left unmatched. CDR3 length equals 18 residues. Germline V gene lookup returns CDR1 LGHNA and CDR2 YNFKEQ. The CDR3 protein is CASSQDLGTSSSTDTQYF. CDR3 nucleotides: TGTGCCAGCAGCCAAGATTTGGGGACTAGCAGTAGCACAGATACGCAGTATTTT.

The chain employs TRBV2 and TRBJ2-5; 7 nucleotides agree with TRBD2. CDR3 length: 16 residues. J gave up 5 bases and V 7 bases, and 16 bases lay outside the gene matches. Germline CDR1 and CDR2: SNHLY and FYNNEI. DNA of the CDR3: TGTGCCAGCAAACGCTCCGGGACTAACTATCTTGAGACCCAGTACTTC. Amino acid sequence: CASKRSGTNYLETQYF.

The chain recombines TRBV27 with TRBJ1-6; tentative D call: TRBD1 (5 bases). Between the trimmed V and J ends, which lost 6 bases and 13 bases, there was a span of 25 bases. Germline V gene sequence: CDR1 MNHEY, CDR2 SMNVEV (reference sequence). CDR3 length: 16 residues. Here the CDR3 DNA reads TGTGCCAGCAGGACAGAGATGCAGGGTGCCTCGGCGCCCCTCCACTTT. The encoded protein is CASRTEMQGASAPLHF.

This clone was detected many times. The V gene is TRBV6-5, the J gene TRBJ1-1, with 7 positions matching TRBD1. CDR1 and CDR2 from the germline V gene are MNHEY and SVGAGI. V shed 0 bases and J 5 bases; nucleotides not matched to a gene: 9. This CDR3 comprises 16 residues. DNA for the CDR3: TGTGCCAGCAGTTACTCGTCAGGGGGAAGTCGGACTGAAGCTTTCTTT. Translating it yields CASSYSSGGSRTEAFF.

The chain carries TRBV7-9 and TRBJ2-7; maybe TRBD1 (5 bases). From germline, CDR1 is SEHNR and CDR2 FQNEAQ (reference sequence). The CDR3 has 16 amino acids. Trimming left V 5 bases short and J 5 bases short, with 22 bases between. DNA of the CDR3: TGTGCCAGCAGCAGCTTAGTATGGGGCCAGGGCAACGAGCAGTACTTC. Translating gives CASSSLVWGQGNEQYF.

The CDR3 spells CASSPAGEGTEAFF. CDR3 sequence (DNA): TGTGCCAGCTCACCGGCCGGGGAAGGGACTGAAGCTTTCTTT. This chain joins TRBV18 and TRBJ1-1, with D hard to call. The ends were cut back, 3 bases at V and 5 bases at J, with 13 bases in the middle. The CDR3 covers 14 residues. CDR1 is KGHSH and CDR2 is LQKENI in the germline V gene.